These T cell receptor gamma chains were read from a single sample in a study of intestinal T cells in coeliac disease. TCRdb reanalysed the multiplex PCR reads with CATT. Among 250 to 300 gamma-chain clones listed, 40% to 65% were seen once. The sequencing sample was made of a duodenal biopsy. These receptor sequences come from a human donor who served as a control with a normal duodenal biopsy, not a healthy volunteer. CDR3s include the opening cysteine and the closing phenylalanine or tryptophan. Some rows mark clone size as missing; the rest say once, few, many or name a class of expanded clone.

DNA,CDR3,V,size,J
TGTGCCACCTGGATACCCCATAAGAAACTCTTT,CATWIPHKKLF,TRGV8,NA,TRGJ1/TRGJ2
TGTGCCACCTGGGAACCACCTTATAAGAAACTCTTT,CATWEPPYKKLF,TRGV4,NA,TRGJ1/TRGJ2
TGTGCCACCTGGGACTCGGAACTCTTT,CATWDSELF,TRGV3,NA,TRGJ1/TRGJ2
TGTGCTGCGTGGGATTATTCCCCTATCGAAGGTTATTATAAGAAACTCTTT,CAAWDYSPIEGYYKKLF,TRGV10,NA,TRGJ1/TRGJ2
TGTGCTGCGTGGGAGCCCCATAAGAAACTCTTT,CAAWEPHKKLF,TRGV10,large,TRGJ1/TRGJ2
TGTGCCACCTGGGACCCCCGGGGGAGTAGTGATTGGATCAAGACGTTT,CATWDPRGSSDWIKTF,TRGV2,NA,TRGJP2
TGTGCACCTGGGACGGGCCCATTTTCTTATAAGAAACTCTTT,CAPGTGPFSYKKLF,TRGV2,few,TRGJ1/TRGJ2
TGTGCACCTGGGACGGGCTACGAGAAACTCTTT,CAPGTGYEKLF,TRGV2,NA,TRGJ1/TRGJ2
TGTGCCACCTGGGGTGAGAATTATTATAAGAAACTCTTT,CATWGENYYKKLF,TRGV8,NA,TRGJ1/TRGJ2
TGTGCTGCGACACGGGGGGTTTGGTCGACAGGTTGGTTCAAGATATTT,CAATRGVWSTGWFKIF,TRGV10,hyperexpanded,TRGJP1
TGTGCTGCGTTCCCTTATTATAAGAAACTCTTT,CAAFPYYKKLF,TRGV10,NA,TRGJ1/TRGJ2
TGTGCCACCTGGGACAGGCGTGAGGAAGGGCTCTTT,CATWDRREEGLF,TRGV3,few,TRGJ1/TRGJ2